The 26 T cell receptor beta chains below come from one sample, sequenced in a study of identifying expanded T cells in peripheral blood. Data came from immunoSEQ multiplex PCR; TCRdb stores just in-frame clones and leaves some out. There are about 91,000 clones in the sample; almost 90% occur only once, and around 4.3% lies in the top ten. Sequencing was performed on blood. The receptors come from a person aged 18-69 years in good health.

The chain is built from TRBV5-1 and TRBJ2-1; D is perhaps TRBD1 (6 bases). Germline V gives CDR1 SGHRS, CDR2 YFSETQ. Trimming took 0 bases from V and 10 from J, leaving 14 bases between them. The CDR3 loop spans 14 amino acids. The CDR3 region has the DNA TGCGCCAGCAGCTTGGCCTCAAACAGGGACGAGCAGTTCTTC. Translation gives CASSLASNRDEQFF. Combining the CDR3 with reference TRBV5-1 and TRBJ2-1 gives the whole variable domain KAGVTQTPRYLIKTRGQQVTLSCSPISGHRSVSWYQQTPGQGLQFLFEYFSETQRNKGNFPGRFSGRQFSNSRSEMNVSTLELGDSALYLCASSLASNRDEQFFGPGTRLTVL.

V gene TRBV9 combines with J gene TRBJ2-7; D is unclear. V gave up 2 bases and J gave up 6 bases, with 9 bases separating them. This CDR3 contains 12 residues. Germline loops: CDR1 SGDLS, CDR2 YYNGEE. The CDR3 DNA reads TGTGCCAGCAGCGTTGGACCGGGCGAGCAGTACTTC. It translates to CASSVGPGEQYF.

V gene TRBV13 combines with J gene TRBJ1-3; no definite D call. V was trimmed by 0 bases and J by 2 bases, leaving 2 bases between them. From germline, CDR1 is PRHDT and CDR2 FYEKMQ (reference sequence). The CDR3 totals 13 residues. The CDR3 protein is CASSLGAGNTIYF. The CDR3 bases are TGTGCCAGCAGCTTAGGCGCTGGAAACACCATATATTTT. Using reference TRBV13 and TRBJ1-3 for the parts outside the CDR3, the full variable domain is AAGVIQSPRHLIKEKRETATLKCYPIPRHDTVYWYQQGPGQDPQFLISFYEKMQSDKGSIPDRFSAQQFSDYHSELNMSSLELGDSALYFCASSLGAGNTIYFGEGSWLTVV.

V usage is TRBV6-5 and J usage is TRBJ2-7; D not certain. This CDR3 has 15 amino acids. From germline, CDR1 is MNHEY and CDR2 SVGAGI. Trimming removed 5 bases at V and 6 bases at J, with 20 bases between. Here the CDR3 DNA reads TGTGCCAGCAGTCGGTTAGACTGGCTGAGGAGCGAGCAGTACTTC. Its protein product is CASSRLDWLRSEQYF.

This chain uses TRBV18 with TRBJ1-2, with a weak D call TRBD1 (5 bases). Germline V gene sequence: CDR1 KGHSH, CDR2 LQKENI. CDR3 length: 13 residues. V was clipped by 3 bases and J by 6 bases, with 11 bases between them. The CDR3 nucleotides read TGTGCCAGCTCACCGAGGGGTAGCGATGGCTACACCTTC. Translated, it gives CASSPRGSDGYTF.

The genes are TRBV10-3 and TRBJ2-3; 8 bases map to TRBD2. This CDR3 is built from 15 residues. The germline V gene has CDR1 ENHRY and CDR2 SYGVKD. Losses at the gene ends were 11 bases for V and 6 bases for J; bases not matched to a gene: 16. This chain's CDR3 is CAATAARGGSDTQYF. The CDR3 nucleotides are TGTGCCGCGACAGCAGCACGGGGGGGCTCGGATACGCAGTATTTT.

This chain joins TRBV7-8 and TRBJ2-7, with 12 bases aligning to TRBD1. V lost 0 bases and J lost 7; bases outside the gene matches: 4. This CDR3 contains 15 residues. Germline V gives CDR1 SGHVS, CDR2 FQNEAQ. CDR3 DNA sequence: TGTGCCAGCAGCTTAGCGGGACAGGGGGCGCGGGAGCAGTACTTC. It is translated as CASSLAGQGAREQYF.

The chain carries TRBV29-1 and TRBJ2-3, with 7 bases matching TRBD2. The germline CDR1 and CDR2 sequences are SQVTM and ANQGSEA. After removal of 0 bases from V and 0 bases from J, the junction contained 3 bases not matched to a gene. The CDR3 is 15 residues long. The CDR3 nucleotides read TGCAGCGTTGAAGAATCGCGGGAGAGCACAGATACGCAGTATTTT. Residues: CSVEESRESTDTQYF.

This clone was seen just once. The chain carries TRBV6-5 and TRBJ2-2; D gene ambiguous. The V end was cut by 3 bases, the J end by 7 bases, with 12 bases between. Germline values: CDR1 MNHEY, CDR2 SVGAGI. There are 14 residues in the CDR3. The CDR3 DNA reads TGTGCCAGCAGTTATTGGCTTTCTAGCGGGGAGCTGTTTTTT. Protein product: CASSYWLSSGELFF.

This sequence joins TRBV30 and TRBJ2-1, with TRBD2 matching 10 bases. CDR1 GTSNPN and CDR2 SVGIG come from the germline V gene (reference sequence). J gave up 6 bases and V 4 bases, and 3 bases lay outside the gene matches. The CDR3 extends over 13 amino acids. The CDR3 protein is CAWNLAGVNEQFF. The CDR3, as DNA: TGTGCCTGGAATCTAGCGGGGGTCAATGAGCAGTTCTTC. The whole variable domain, remainder taken from reference TRBV30 and TRBJ2-1, is SQTIHQWPATLVQPVGSPLSLECTVEGTSNPNLYWYRQAAGRGLQLLFYSVGIGQISSEVPQNLSASRPQDRQFILSSKKLLLSDSGFYLCAWNLAGVNEQFFGPGTRLTVL.

The genes are TRBV2 and TRBJ2-5; D is ambiguous. Trimming removed 2 bases from V and 5 bases from J, with 15 bases in between. CDR1 is SNHLY and CDR2 is FYNNEI in the germline V gene. The CDR3 is 15 amino acids. The CDR3 sequence is CASSEPPRHVETQYF. CDR3 nucleotides: TGTGCCAGCAGTGAACCACCGCGTCACGTTGAGACCCAGTACTTC.

The rearrangement uses TRBV10-1 and TRBJ2-7, with 9 positions matching TRBD1. CDR3 size: 15 residues. Germline V gene lookup returns CDR1 WNHNN and CDR2 SYGVQD (reference sequence). J lost 5 bases, V lost 4 bases, and 9 bases had no gene match. CDR3 sequence reads: CASSVAGTGNDEQYF. The DNA of the CDR3 is TGCGCCAGCAGTGTGGCCGGGACAGGGAACGACGAGCAGTACTTC.

The gene calls are TRBV5-1 and TRBJ2-1; the match to TRBD2 covers 8 bases. Germline trimming cut 2 bases from V and 3 bases from J; bases unmatched to any gene: 7. The CDR3 sequence is 16 residues long. CDR1 is SGHRS, CDR2 YFSETQ, per germline. CDR3 sequence reads: CASSFAAGGDYNEQFF. The CDR3, as DNA: TGCGCCAGCAGCTTTGCGGCGGGGGGTGACTACAATGAGCAGTTCTTC. Filled out from reference TRBV5-1 and TRBJ2-1, the complete variable domain reads KAGVTQTPRYLIKTRGQQVTLSCSPISGHRSVSWYQQTPGQGLQFLFEYFSETQRNKGNFPGRFSGRQFSNSRSEMNVSTLELGDSALYLCASSFAAGGDYNEQFFGPGTRLTVL.

The gene calls are TRBV18 and TRBJ1-5; 10 bases agree with TRBD1. CDR3 length equals 14 residues. The germline CDR1 and CDR2 sequences are KGHSH and LQKENI. The ends lost 3 bases at V and 5 bases at J; junction bases unmatched: 1. The CDR3 is CASSPGTGDQPQHF. CDR3 in DNA: TGTGCCAGCTCACCGGGGACAGGGGATCAGCCCCAGCATTTT.

The rearrangement links TRBV2 to TRBJ1-4; 9 bases are a match to TRBD1. The CDR3 is 16 residues long. Germline CDR1 and CDR2: SNHLY and FYNNEI. Germline trimming cut 10 bases from V and 0 bases from J; bases unmatched to any gene: 9. CDR3 DNA sequence: TGTGCCACCAAGCCGGGACAGGGAGCAACTAATGAAAAACTGTTTTTT. Its translation is CATKPGQGATNEKLFF.

V gene TRBV29-1 combines with J gene TRBJ2-1, with 8 positions matching TRBD2. Germline lookup yields CDR1 SQVTM and CDR2 ANQGSEA. The ends lost 6 bases at V and 0 bases at J; junction bases unmatched: 10. The CDR3 has 16 residues. CDR3 residues: CSVYSSGISSYNEQFF. The CDR3 DNA reads as TGCAGCGTCTATAGTAGCGGGATCAGCTCCTACAATGAGCAGTTCTTC.

The chain recombines TRBV15 with TRBJ2-5, with no clear D. Deletions cut 2 bases from V and 1 base from J, with 8 bases between. The CDR3 is made up of 14 amino acids. Per the germline V gene, CDR1 is LNHNV and CDR2 is YYDKDF (reference sequence). CDR3 in amino acids: CATSRSSIQETQYF. CDR3 nucleotides: TGTGCCACCAGCAGAAGCAGTATCCAAGAGACCCAGTACTTC.

The rearrangement uses TRBV7-6 and TRBJ2-5; tentatively, D is TRBD2 (6 bases). The V end was cut by 7 bases, the J end by 3 bases, with 12 bases between. The CDR3 contains 13 residues. Germline V gene sequence: CDR1 SGHVS, CDR2 FNYEAQ. This CDR3 reads CASTRWREETQYF. The DNA for the CDR3 is TGTGCCAGCACCAGATGGAGGGAAGAGACCCAGTACTTC.

The chain joins TRBV4-1 to TRBJ1-5; possible D gene TRBD1, 5 bases. The V end lost 0 bases, the J end lost 6 bases, and 12 bases lay between the germline ends. Per germline, CDR1 MGHRA and CDR2 YSYEKL. The CDR3 is 15 residues long. Written as DNA, the CDR3 is TGCGCCAGCAGCCAAGATGGGGCGCGGAGTCAGCCCCAGCATTTT. Translation gives CASSQDGARSQPQHF.

This clone has only one observation. This rearrangement joins TRBV5-1 to TRBJ1-1; D gene unclear. This CDR3 region has 15 residues. In germline, CDR1 is SGHRS, CDR2 YFSETQ. V shed 0 bases and J shed 3 bases, with 12 bases lying between them. CDR3 bases: TGCGCCAGCAGCTTGGGCGGGGATCTGTACACTGAAGCTTTCTTT. Its translation: CASSLGGDLYTEAFF.

The rearrangement links TRBV2 to TRBJ2-5, with D perhaps TRBD1 (6 bases). Per germline, CDR1 SNHLY and CDR2 FYNNEI. V lost 11 bases to trimming and J lost 2 bases, with 12 bases between them. This CDR3 region has 12 residues. This CDR3 reads CAGGWEQETQYF. The DNA of the CDR3 is TGTGCCGGGGGCTGGGAACAAGAGACCCAGTACTTC.

V usage is TRBV27 and J usage is TRBJ2-1; D is uncertain. Per germline, CDR1 MNHEY and CDR2 SMNVEV (reference sequence). This CDR3 comprises 14 residues. The V gene lost 1 base and the J gene lost 4 bases, with 8 bases spanning the gap. CDR3 residues: CASSLYSRYNEQFF. Written as DNA, the CDR3 is TGTGCCAGCAGTTTATATTCCAGGTACAATGAGCAGTTCTTC.

This clone showed up just a few times. This chain uses TRBV14 with TRBJ2-1; 8 bases agree with TRBD2. The CDR3 is 14 amino acids. Germline V gene lookup returns CDR1 SGHDN and CDR2 FVKESK. The J segment lost 7 bases and the V segment lost 4 bases, leaving 6 bases of the junction unmatched. Written as DNA, the CDR3 is TGTGCCAGCAGCCGTTGGACTAGCCGGAATGAGCAGTTCTTC. This gives the protein CASSRWTSRNEQFF.

The V and J genes are TRBV6-6 and TRBJ1-6; D possibly corresponds to TRBD1 (5 bases). The CDR3 sequence is 16 residues long. Between the trimmed V and J ends, which lost 0 bases and 6 bases, there was a span of 12 bases. CDR1 and CDR2 from the germline V gene are MNHNY and SVGAGI (reference sequence). CDR3 bases: TGTGCCAGCAGTTACTCCCGGGACGAGCGTAATTCACCCCTCCACTTT. It encodes CASSYSRDERNSPLHF.

V gene TRBV6-5 combines with J gene TRBJ2-1; tentative D call: TRBD2 (5 bases). CDR1 is MNHEY, CDR2 SVGAGI, per germline. The V end lost 8 bases, the J end lost 5 bases, and 13 bases lay between the germline ends. This CDR3 comprises 13 residues. The CDR3 protein is CASAASLDNEQFF. For the CDR3, the DNA is TGTGCCAGCGCTGCTAGCCTAGACAATGAGCAGTTCTTC.

The rearrangement uses TRBV7-9 and TRBJ2-1; 10 bases are a match to TRBD2. Germline values: CDR1 SEHNR, CDR2 FQNEAQ (reference sequence). V shed 1 base, J shed 5 bases, and the junction held 2 bases outside the gene matches. The CDR3 spans 15 residues. This chain's CDR3 is CASSLVGTSDNEQFF. CDR3 in DNA: TGTGCCAGCAGCTTAGTCGGGACTAGCGACAATGAGCAGTTCTTC.